The clone carrying this T cell receptor beta chain was seen repeatedly, ten times or more. Amplification yielded TCR beta CDR3 regions, with RNA transcripts as the source. An initial round of RT-PCR targeting the TCR CDR3 relied on the HTBI primer set. One entry per CDR3 protein, called by TCRdb with MiXCR from the multiplex PCR reads. In the table there are about 500,000 distinct CDR3 sequences, over 15% of which are singletons. The sample comes from a study of T cells in Graves' hyperthyroidism and ophthalmopathy. The CDR3 contains 15 residues. V lost 5 bases, J lost 5 bases, and 16 bases lay in between. Germline lookup yields CDR1 MDHEN and CDR2 SYDVKM.

Sequencing was carried out using blood. The chain uses TRBV28 and TRBJ1-5, with D possibly matching TRBD1 (6 bases). The TCR originated in a woman younger than 35 with Graves' hyperthyroidism. The CDR3: CASSPIGDTHQPQHF. In nucleotides, the CDR3 is TGTGCCAGCAGTCCTATTGGGGACACCCATCAGCCCCAGCATTTT.